This is a list of T cell receptor beta chains from one sample in a study of blood T cell repertoires in COVID-19. Repertoires were generated with immunoSEQ multiplex PCR, while TCRdb's copy carries only in-frame clones and drops some. The sample carries roughly 260,000 clones, roughly 80% recorded once. Sequenced: peripheral blood. Receptors were obtained from a woman at least 80 years old with active or convalescent COVID-19. Each CDR3 is given with its conserved first and last residue. Each record gives: CDR3 protein, CDR3 DNA, D gene, clone size, J gene, V gene. D genes are given only for firm matches. Clone size is shown for a subset of rows, as once, few, many or a class of expanded clone.

CDR3 protein: CASSDRVMNTEAFF; CDR3 DNA: TGTGCCAGCAGTGACCGGGTGATGAACACTGAAGCTTTCTTT; D gene: -; clone size: once; J gene: TRBJ1-1; V gene: TRBV2
CDR3 protein: CASNKGEFNTQYF; CDR3 DNA: TGCGCCAGCAACAAGGGAGAATTTAATACGCAGTATTTT; D gene: -; clone size: -; J gene: TRBJ2-3; V gene: TRBV5-1
CDR3 protein: CASSLTGGADTQYF; CDR3 DNA: TGCGCCAGCAGCTTGACAGGGGGCGCAGATACGCAGTATTTT; D gene: TRBD1; clone size: -; J gene: TRBJ2-3; V gene: TRBV5-1
CDR3 protein: CASSDPGQTSYEQYF; CDR3 DNA: TGCGCCAGCAGCGATCCGGGACAGACTTCCTACGAGCAGTACTTC; D gene: TRBD1; clone size: once; J gene: TRBJ2-7; V gene: TRBV5-1
CDR3 protein: CAIRGQGGETQYF; CDR3 DNA: TGTGCCATCAGGGGACAGGGAGGGGAGACCCAGTACTTC; D gene: TRBD1; clone size: -; J gene: TRBJ2-5; V gene: TRBV10-3
CDR3 protein: CASSAGGPNYGYTF; CDR3 DNA: TGCGCCAGCAGCGCGGGAGGACCGAATTATGGCTACACCTTC; D gene: -; clone size: -; J gene: TRBJ1-2; V gene: TRBV5-1
CDR3 protein: CASSLGYRGDGYTF; CDR3 DNA: TGCGCCAGCAGCTTGGGATACAGGGGCGATGGCTACACCTTC; D gene: TRBD1; clone size: -; J gene: TRBJ1-2; V gene: TRBV5-1
CDR3 protein: CASSQEQVGTEAFF; CDR3 DNA: TGTGCCAGCAGCCAAGAACAGGTCGGCACTGAAGCTTTCTTT; D gene: -; clone size: -; J gene: TRBJ1-1; V gene: TRBV4-2
CDR3 protein: CAISESTGAKLFF; CDR3 DNA: TGTGCCATCAGTGAGTCGACGGGAGCAAAACTGTTTTTT; D gene: -; clone size: -; J gene: TRBJ1-4; V gene: TRBV10-3
CDR3 protein: CASSLPGSQPQHF; CDR3 DNA: TGTGCCAGTAGTCTCCCGGGAAGTCAGCCCCAGCATTTT; D gene: -; clone size: once; J gene: TRBJ1-5; V gene: TRBV19
CDR3 protein: CSVDKSETGAIYGYTF; CDR3 DNA: TGCAGCGTCGACAAATCCGAAACAGGGGCGATCTATGGCTACACCTTC; D gene: TRBD1; clone size: -; J gene: TRBJ1-2; V gene: TRBV29-1
CDR3 protein: CASSQDGTTQETQYF; CDR3 DNA: TGTGCCAGCAGCCAAGATGGTACTACTCAAGAGACCCAGTACTTC; D gene: -; clone size: -; J gene: TRBJ2-5; V gene: TRBV4-2
CDR3 protein: CASRRTAAVSNQPQHF; CDR3 DNA: TGTGCCAGTAGAAGGACAGCTGCTGTAAGCAATCAGCCCCAGCATTTT; D gene: -; clone size: -; J gene: TRBJ1-5; V gene: TRBV19
CDR3 protein: CATSDRGQLTDTQYF; CDR3 DNA: TGTGCCACCAGTGATCGGGGTCAATTAACAGATACGCAGTATTTT; D gene: -; clone size: -; J gene: TRBJ2-3; V gene: TRBV24-1
CDR3 protein: CASRGTGEELSYTF; CDR3 DNA: TGTGCCAGCAGGGGGACAGGGGAGGAATTGAGCTACACCTTC; D gene: TRBD1; clone size: few; J gene: TRBJ1-2; V gene: TRBV6-5
CDR3 protein: CASSSTVRDGDYGYTF; CDR3 DNA: TGCGCCAGCAGCTCGACCGTGCGAGACGGGGATTATGGCTACACCTTC; D gene: -; clone size: -; J gene: TRBJ1-2; V gene: TRBV5-1
CDR3 protein: CASTLTPAGQGHYGYTF; CDR3 DNA: TGTGCCAGCACCCTTACCCCCGCGGGACAGGGTCACTATGGCTACACCTTC; D gene: TRBD1; clone size: -; J gene: TRBJ1-2; V gene: TRBV28
CDR3 protein: CASSLLAGVTNEQFF; CDR3 DNA: TGTGCCAGCAGTTTACTAGCGGGAGTTACAAATGAGCAGTTCTTC; D gene: TRBD2; clone size: -; J gene: TRBJ2-1; V gene: TRBV6-5
CDR3 protein: CASNVGQGGNEQFF; CDR3 DNA: TGTGCCAGCAATGTGGGACAGGGGGGCAATGAGCAGTTCTTC; D gene: TRBD1; clone size: -; J gene: TRBJ2-1; V gene: TRBV2
CDR3 protein: CASSSSPGGNTEAFF; CDR3 DNA: TGTGCCAGCAGCTCTTCCCCAGGGGGGAACACTGAAGCTTTCTTT; D gene: TRBD1; clone size: -; J gene: TRBJ1-1; V gene: TRBV5-6
CDR3 protein: CASSPPSGGAFWFVNEQFF; CDR3 DNA: TGTGCCAGCAGCCCCCCTAGCGGGGGGGCCTTCTGGTTTGTGAATGAGCAGTTCTTC; D gene: TRBD2; clone size: few; J gene: TRBJ2-1; V gene: TRBV7-8
CDR3 protein: CASSPGHTNQPQHF; CDR3 DNA: TGTGCCAGCAGTCCAGGCCATACCAATCAGCCCCAGCATTTT; D gene: -; clone size: -; J gene: TRBJ1-5; V gene: TRBV7-6
CDR3 protein: CASSLGTSGLMMDREQFF; CDR3 DNA: TGCGCCAGCAGCTTGGGTACTAGCGGGCTTATGATGGACCGTGAGCAGTTCTTC; D gene: TRBD2; clone size: -; J gene: TRBJ2-1; V gene: TRBV5-1
CDR3 protein: CASSPQGTGYPDTQYF; CDR3 DNA: TGTGCCAGCAGCCCTCAGGGGACAGGGTATCCAGATACGCAGTATTTT; D gene: TRBD1; clone size: -; J gene: TRBJ2-3; V gene: TRBV14
CDR3 protein: CASKEGGPYNEQFF; CDR3 DNA: TGTGCCAGCAAGGAGGGAGGGCCCTACAATGAGCAGTTCTTC; D gene: TRBD2; clone size: -; J gene: TRBJ2-1; V gene: TRBV28
CDR3 protein: CASRGTGGIGGTGELFF; CDR3 DNA: TGTGCCAGTAGGGGGACAGGGGGCATTGGAGGCACCGGGGAGCTGTTTTTT; D gene: TRBD1; clone size: -; J gene: TRBJ2-2; V gene: TRBV19
CDR3 protein: CASSTRQGADEQYF; CDR3 DNA: TGCGCCAGCAGCACACGACAGGGGGCTGACGAGCAGTACTTC; D gene: TRBD1; clone size: -; J gene: TRBJ2-7; V gene: TRBV5-1
CDR3 protein: CASSNGQGGYGYTF; CDR3 DNA: TGTGCCAGCTCAAATGGACAGGGAGGATATGGCTACACCTTC; D gene: TRBD1; clone size: -; J gene: TRBJ1-2; V gene: TRBV18
CDR3 protein: CASSFGPTSSNGYTF; CDR3 DNA: TGTGCCAGCAGCTTTGGGCCAACATCCAGTAATGGCTACACCTTC; D gene: -; clone size: -; J gene: TRBJ1-2; V gene: TRBV11-1
CDR3 protein: CASSEGLTSGRASYNEQFF; CDR3 DNA: TGTGCCAGCAGTGAAGGGTTGACTAGCGGGAGGGCCTCCTACAATGAGCAGTTCTTC; D gene: TRBD2; clone size: once; J gene: TRBJ2-1; V gene: TRBV6-1
CDR3 protein: CASSLEVQGLNTEAFF; CDR3 DNA: TGTGCCAGCAGCTTGGAGGTACAGGGCCTGAACACTGAAGCTTTCTTT; D gene: -; clone size: few; J gene: TRBJ1-1; V gene: TRBV5-6
CDR3 protein: CASSLRLAGAQETQYF; CDR3 DNA: TGCGCCAGCAGCTTGAGACTAGCGGGGGCCCAAGAGACCCAGTACTTC; D gene: TRBD2; clone size: -; J gene: TRBJ2-5; V gene: TRBV5-1
CDR3 protein: CASSLVSGVGAKNIQYF; CDR3 DNA: TGTGCCAGCAGCTTAGTCTCCGGGGTGGGGGCCAAAAACATTCAGTACTTC; D gene: -; clone size: -; J gene: TRBJ2-4; V gene: TRBV7-2
CDR3 protein: CASSPGQGTNEKLFF; CDR3 DNA: TGTGCCAGCTCCCCCGGACAGGGAACTAATGAAAAACTGTTTTTT; D gene: TRBD1; clone size: -; J gene: TRBJ1-4; V gene: TRBV28
CDR3 protein: CASSYQGVPVTPLHF; CDR3 DNA: TGTGCCAGCAGCTACCAAGGGGTGCCAGTAACACCCCTCCACTTT; D gene: -; clone size: -; J gene: TRBJ1-6; V gene: TRBV28
CDR3 protein: CASSSPVYQGYEQYF; CDR3 DNA: TGTGCCAGCAGTTCCCCTGTTTACCAGGGATACGAGCAGTACTTC; D gene: -; clone size: -; J gene: TRBJ2-7; V gene: TRBV28
CDR3 protein: CASTRTGTSYNEQFF; CDR3 DNA: TGTGCCAGTACCCGAACCGGGACATCCTACAATGAGCAGTTCTTC; D gene: -; clone size: -; J gene: TRBJ2-1; V gene: TRBV19
CDR3 protein: CASSLVGGFSNQPQHF; CDR3 DNA: TGTGCCAGCAGCCTAGTCGGGGGATTTAGCAATCAGCCCCAGCATTTT; D gene: -; clone size: -; J gene: TRBJ1-5; V gene: TRBV7-2
CDR3 protein: CASSYATGVDSPLHF; CDR3 DNA: TGTGCCAGCAGTTACGCCACAGGGGTTGATTCACCCCTCCACTTT; D gene: TRBD1; clone size: -; J gene: TRBJ1-6; V gene: TRBV6-5
CDR3 protein: CASSLEGRLWEKLFF; CDR3 DNA: TGTGCCAGCAGCCTAGAGGGGCGCCTTTGGGAAAAACTGTTTTTT; D gene: -; clone size: -; J gene: TRBJ1-4; V gene: TRBV7-8
CDR3 protein: CASSELGRTNEAFF; CDR3 DNA: TGTGCCAGCAGTGAATTGGGCAGAACAAATGAAGCTTTCTTT; D gene: -; clone size: -; J gene: TRBJ1-1; V gene: TRBV6-1
CDR3 protein: CASTNHPGQGIYGYTF; CDR3 DNA: TGTGCCAGCACCAACCATCCGGGACAGGGGATCTATGGCTACACCTTC; D gene: TRBD1; clone size: -; J gene: TRBJ1-2; V gene: TRBV5-5
CDR3 protein: CASSLATGGAGNEQFF; CDR3 DNA: TGTGCCAGCAGCTTAGCGACGGGGGGGGCAGGAAATGAGCAGTTCTTC; D gene: TRBD2; clone size: -; J gene: TRBJ2-1; V gene: TRBV7-6
CDR3 protein: CASSPLDLNSPLHF; CDR3 DNA: TGCGCCAGCAGCCCCCTGGACTTAAATTCACCCCTCCACTTT; D gene: -; clone size: -; J gene: TRBJ1-6; V gene: TRBV5-1
CDR3 protein: CAGRQGAREDTQYF; CDR3 DNA: TGCGCCGGCCGACAGGGGGCGCGAGAAGATACGCAGTATTTT; D gene: TRBD1; clone size: -; J gene: TRBJ2-3; V gene: TRBV5-1
CDR3 protein: CASSQDSRIEKLFF; CDR3 DNA: TGTGCCAGCAGCCAGGACAGTCGTATTGAAAAACTGTTTTTT; D gene: -; clone size: -; J gene: TRBJ1-4; V gene: TRBV7-2
CDR3 protein: CASSMAGGKEKLFF; CDR3 DNA: TGTGCCAGTAGTATGGCAGGGGGAAAGGAAAAACTGTTTTTT; D gene: TRBD1; clone size: -; J gene: TRBJ1-4; V gene: TRBV19
CDR3 protein: CASSFGGFQANTGELFF; CDR3 DNA: TGTGCCAGCAGCTTTGGGGGGTTTCAGGCGAACACCGGGGAGCTGTTTTTT; D gene: -; clone size: few; J gene: TRBJ2-2; V gene: TRBV5-4
CDR3 protein: CASSEAKGGLNTIYF; CDR3 DNA: TGTGCCAGCAGTGAAGCGAAAGGGGGCCTAAACACCATATATTTT; D gene: TRBD1; clone size: few; J gene: TRBJ1-3; V gene: TRBV6-1
CDR3 protein: CATSDLSDRGETQYF; CDR3 DNA: TGTGCCACCAGTGATTTATCCGACAGGGGAGAGACCCAGTACTTC; D gene: TRBD1; clone size: -; J gene: TRBJ2-5; V gene: TRBV24-1
CDR3 protein: CASSSTDSEPQHF; CDR3 DNA: TGTGCCAGCAGCTCGACAGACAGCGAGCCCCAGCATTTT; D gene: -; clone size: -; J gene: TRBJ1-5; V gene: TRBV7-2
CDR3 protein: CASSPDRGLGGELFF; CDR3 DNA: TGTGCCAGCAGCCCAGACAGGGGGCTTGGGGGGGAGCTGTTTTTT; D gene: TRBD1; clone size: once; J gene: TRBJ2-2; V gene: TRBV11-3
CDR3 protein: CASRFGTGGDETQYF; CDR3 DNA: TGCGCCAGCAGGTTCGGGACAGGGGGCGACGAGACCCAGTACTTC; D gene: TRBD1; clone size: -; J gene: TRBJ2-5; V gene: TRBV5-1
CDR3 protein: CASSTTYSGGGSPLHF; CDR3 DNA: TGTGCCAGTAGTACCACCTACTCCGGGGGTGGTTCACCCCTCCACTTT; D gene: -; clone size: -; J gene: TRBJ1-6; V gene: TRBV19
CDR3 protein: CASGRTASGNTIYF; CDR3 DNA: TGTGCCAGCGGCCGGACAGCTTCAGGAAACACCATATATTTT; D gene: -; clone size: -; J gene: TRBJ1-3; V gene: TRBV27
CDR3 protein: CASSFLDRLNTEAFF; CDR3 DNA: TGTGCCAGCAGTTTTCTCGACAGGCTGAACACTGAAGCTTTCTTT; D gene: -; clone size: -; J gene: TRBJ1-1; V gene: TRBV28
CDR3 protein: CASSQGTSGSTLGEQFF; CDR3 DNA: TGTGCCAGCAGCCAAGGGACTAGCGGGAGTACGCTAGGTGAGCAGTTCTTC; D gene: TRBD2; clone size: -; J gene: TRBJ2-1; V gene: TRBV4-2
CDR3 protein: CASSLTSIGADTQYF; CDR3 DNA: TGTGCCAGCAGTTTAACTAGCATTGGGGCAGATACGCAGTATTTT; D gene: -; clone size: -; J gene: TRBJ2-3; V gene: TRBV27
CDR3 protein: CASSRQGAGEKLFF; CDR3 DNA: TGTGCCAGCAGTAGACAGGGGGCAGGGGAAAAACTGTTTTTT; D gene: TRBD1; clone size: -; J gene: TRBJ1-4; V gene: TRBV27
CDR3 protein: CSASIAGRDGYTF; CDR3 DNA: TGCAGTGCTAGTATCGCGGGACGTGATGGCTACACCTTC; D gene: -; clone size: few; J gene: TRBJ1-2; V gene: TRBV20-1